This T cell receptor beta chain stems from a study of CD8 T cells in ankylosing spondylitis. This clonotype was detected ten times or more. No antigen is known for it. The CDR3 has 11 amino acids. V was cut by 7 bases and J by 4 bases, with 10 bases left in between. Germline V gene lookup returns CDR1 SQVTM and CDR2 ANQGSEA. Whole-study findings and limits: Both synovial fluid and blood in reactive arthritis had previously been reported to carry some motif variants.

TCRdb passed the 5' RACE reads through MiXCR, listing each CDR3 protein once. The table lists about 160,000 distinct CDR3 sequences, 9.8% of them singletons. Material for sequencing was blood, either unsorted or a sorted T cell fraction (not recorded which). The clonotype was recovered from a female donor with ankylosing spondylitis or in good health (not recorded which). The V and J genes are TRBV29-1 and TRBJ1-1; D not resolved. The CDR3 is CSGAVGTEAFF. CDR3 sequence (DNA): TGCAGCGGGGCCGTAGGCACTGAAGCTTTCTTT.